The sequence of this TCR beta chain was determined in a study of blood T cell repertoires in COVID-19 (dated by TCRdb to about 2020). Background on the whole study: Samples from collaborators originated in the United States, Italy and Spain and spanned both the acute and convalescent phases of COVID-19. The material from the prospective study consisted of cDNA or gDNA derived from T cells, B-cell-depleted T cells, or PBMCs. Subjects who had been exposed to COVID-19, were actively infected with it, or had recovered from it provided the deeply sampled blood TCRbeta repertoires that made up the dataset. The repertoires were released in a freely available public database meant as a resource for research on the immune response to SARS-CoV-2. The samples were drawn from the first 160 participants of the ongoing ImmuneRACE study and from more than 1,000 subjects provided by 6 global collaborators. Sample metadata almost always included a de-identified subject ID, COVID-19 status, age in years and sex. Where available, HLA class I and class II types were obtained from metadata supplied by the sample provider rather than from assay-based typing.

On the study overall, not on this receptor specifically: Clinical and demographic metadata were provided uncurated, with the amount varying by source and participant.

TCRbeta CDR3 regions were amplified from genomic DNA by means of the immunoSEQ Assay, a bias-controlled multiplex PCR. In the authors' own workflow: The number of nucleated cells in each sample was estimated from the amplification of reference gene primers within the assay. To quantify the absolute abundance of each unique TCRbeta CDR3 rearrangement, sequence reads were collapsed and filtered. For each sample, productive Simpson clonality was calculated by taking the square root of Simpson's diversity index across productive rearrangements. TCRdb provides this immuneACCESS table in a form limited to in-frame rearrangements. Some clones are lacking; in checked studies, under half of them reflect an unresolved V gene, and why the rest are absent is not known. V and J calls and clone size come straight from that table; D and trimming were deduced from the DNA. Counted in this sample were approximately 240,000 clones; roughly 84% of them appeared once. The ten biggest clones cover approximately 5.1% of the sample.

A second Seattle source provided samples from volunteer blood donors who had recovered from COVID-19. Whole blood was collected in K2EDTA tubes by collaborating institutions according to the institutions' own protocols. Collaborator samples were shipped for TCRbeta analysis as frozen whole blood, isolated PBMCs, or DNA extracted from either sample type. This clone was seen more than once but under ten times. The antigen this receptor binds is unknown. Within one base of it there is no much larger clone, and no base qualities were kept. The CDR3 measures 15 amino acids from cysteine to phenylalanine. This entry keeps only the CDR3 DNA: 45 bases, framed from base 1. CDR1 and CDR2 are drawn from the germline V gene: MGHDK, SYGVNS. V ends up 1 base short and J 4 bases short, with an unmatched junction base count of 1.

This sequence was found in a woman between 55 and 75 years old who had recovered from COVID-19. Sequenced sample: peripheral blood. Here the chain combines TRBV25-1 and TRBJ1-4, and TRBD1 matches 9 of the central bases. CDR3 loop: CASSESTGGNEKLFF. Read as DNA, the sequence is TGTGCCAGCAGTGAATCGACAGGGGGTAATGAAAAACTGTTTTTT.